Below are 20 T cell receptor beta chains sequenced from a single sample in a study of metastatic and nonmetastatic thyroid tumors (dated by TCRdb to 2019 to 2021). The receptor library was made with PCR. The sequencer listed for this sample is Illumina HiSeq 4000. TCRdb's own reprocessing of the public reads used fastp at Q25 and MiXCR and kept productive beta chains. This sample holds around 28,000 clones; roughly 4% were observed only once. The ten largest clones take up around 3.1% of the sample. Before undergoing thyroid surgery, none of the patients had been given any kind of treatment. Input material: blood. These receptors were collected from a male donor with papillary thyroid cancer or a benign thyroid nodule (not recorded which). Some clones in this sample may be carry-over from other donors' samples.

This clone was found many times. The V and J genes are TRBV5-6 and TRBJ2-5, with D possibly being TRBD1 (5 bases). The CDR3 loop spans 13 amino acids. Per the germline V gene, CDR1 is SGHDT and CDR2 is YYEEEE. Trimming took 2 bases from V and 4 from J, leaving 9 bases between them. For the CDR3, the DNA is TGTGCCAGCAGCTTCGCAGGGTCAGAGACCCAGTACTTC. Its protein is CASSFAGSETQYF.

The V gene is TRBV6-5, the J gene TRBJ2-3; no firm D call. This CDR3 region has 15 residues. Trimming left V 0 bases short and J 1 base short, with 8 bases between. In germline, CDR1 is MNHEY, CDR2 SVGAGI. The CDR3 sequence is CASSYSGSGTDTQYF. The DNA for the CDR3 is TGTGCCAGCAGTTACTCGGGGTCTGGCACAGATACGCAGTATTTT.

This clone was detected ten times or more. The rearrangement joins TRBV2 to TRBJ1-4; 7 nucleotides line up with TRBD1. This CDR3 comprises 15 residues. Germline V gene data show CDR1 as SNHLY and CDR2 as FYNNEI. V shed 10 bases, J shed 8 bases, and the junction held 16 bases outside the gene matches. The CDR3 loop is CATQGIGTAFEKLFF. CDR3 DNA: TGTGCCACCCAGGGGATAGGGACAGCCTTCGAAAAACTGTTTTTT. Full variable domain (rest looked up from reference TRBV2 and TRBJ1-4): EPEVTQTPSHQVTQMGQEVILRCVPISNHLYFYWYRQILGQKVEFLVSFYNNEISEKSEIFDDQFSVERPDGSNFTLKIRSTKLEDSAMYFCATQGIGTAFEKLFFGSGTQLSVL.

This clone was seen a few times. The V call is TRBV30, the J call TRBJ2-7; 8 bases align to TRBD1. With V trimmed by 2 bases and J by 3 bases, 3 bases remained unmatched. This CDR3 has 13 residues. The germline CDR1 and CDR2 sequences are GTSNPN and SVGIG (reference sequence). CDR3 loop: CAWSKDRDYEQYF. CDR3 DNA sequence: TGTGCCTGGAGTAAGGACAGGGACTACGAGCAGTACTTC.

The chain is built from TRBV7-2 and TRBJ2-3, with D perhaps matching TRBD2 (7 bases). The germline V gene has CDR1 SGHTA and CDR2 FQGNSA. The V end lost 10 bases, the J end lost 4 bases, and 24 bases lay between the germline ends. This CDR3 spans 16 amino acids. This chain's CDR3 is CAILSGGRGFADTQYF. In DNA, the CDR3 is TGTGCCATCCTATCAGGTGGGAGGGGGTTCGCAGATACGCAGTATTTT.

This clone was seen ten or more times. The genes are TRBV20-1 and TRBJ2-2; 13 bases are shared with TRBD2. J lost 4 bases, V lost 5 bases, and 7 bases had no gene match. The CDR3 has 16 amino acids. Germline CDR1 reads DFQATT; CDR2 reads SNEGSKA (reference sequence). The CDR3 nucleotides read TGCAGTGCTGCGTCGGGACTAGCGGGACCCACCGGGGAGCTGTTTTTT. Amino acids: CSAASGLAGPTGELFF.

The chain joins TRBV20-1 to TRBJ2-1, with 7 bases aligning to TRBD2. CDR3 size: 15 residues. J was trimmed by 5 bases and V by 3 bases; bases with no gene match: 10. Germline CDR1 is DFQATT and CDR2 is SNEGSKA (reference sequence). The CDR3: CSARGDGGRNNEQFF. In DNA form, the CDR3 reads TGCAGTGCTAGGGGAGACGGGGGGAGGAACAATGAGCAGTTCTTC.

Many counts were recorded for this clone. The gene calls are TRBV4-2 and TRBJ2-1; TRBD2 matches 10 bases. Germline V CDR1 and CDR2: LGHNA, YNFKEQ. The V gene end was trimmed by 1 base and the J gene end by 8 bases; junction bases not matched to a gene: 8. The CDR3 is 16 amino acids. The CDR3 DNA reads as TGTGCCAGCAGCCAAGGTACTAGCGGGGAGGACTATGAGCAGTTCTTC. Protein sequence: CASSQGTSGEDYEQFF.

The V call is TRBV12-3 or TRBV12-4, the J call TRBJ1-1; no clear D. The CDR3 has 14 amino acids. V was clipped by 3 bases and J by 0 bases, with 8 bases between them. DNA of the CDR3: TGTGCCAGCAGTTTGAGGGCCATGAACACTGAAGCTTTCTTT. As protein: CASSLRAMNTEAFF.

V usage is TRBV11-2 and J usage is TRBJ1-6; 9 bases map to TRBD1. Losses at the gene ends were 5 bases for V and 4 bases for J; bases not matched to a gene: 6. This CDR3 is built from 16 residues. Per the germline V gene, CDR1 is SGHAT and CDR2 is FQNNGV. CDR3 in DNA: TGTGCCAGCAGCCATACCGGGACAGGGTATAATTCACCCCTCCACTTT. It translates to CASSHTGTGYNSPLHF.

This clone was observed a handful of times. V usage is TRBV10-3 and J usage is TRBJ1-2; D is unresolved. V was trimmed by 2 bases and J by 0 bases, leaving 7 bases between them. The V gene's germline CDR1 is ENHRY and CDR2 SYGVKD. The CDR3 length is 14 residues. CDR3 residues: CAISEPGTNYGYTF. CDR3 sequence (DNA): TGTGCCATCAGTGAGCCCGGTACTAACTATGGCTACACCTTC.

Relative to its sample, this clone is medium-sized. The chain joins TRBV12-3 or TRBV12-4 to TRBJ2-7; 13 nucleotides match TRBD2. Trimming removed 4 bases from V and 3 bases from J; junction bases left unmatched: 3. This CDR3 has 15 amino acids. CDR3 sequence (DNA): TGTGCCAGCAGTTCTGGGACTAGCGGGAACTACGAGCAGTACTTC. Translating gives CASSSGTSGNYEQYF.

This clone occurred many times. The chain links TRBV7-9 to TRBJ2-7; D unresolved. Germline V gene lookup returns CDR1 SEHNR and CDR2 FQNEAQ (reference sequence). The CDR3 extends over 12 amino acids. Trimming took off 5 bases at V and 4 bases at J, with 9 bases between the two ends. The CDR3 reads CASSLNSYEQYF. The CDR3, as DNA: TGTGCCAGCAGCCTGAATTCTTACGAGCAGTACTTC.

This clone was found a few times. The rearrangement uses TRBV27 and TRBJ2-7; 8 bases are shared with TRBD1. The CDR3 extends over 16 amino acids. Germline V gene lookup returns CDR1 MNHEY and CDR2 SMNVEV (reference sequence). The J segment lost 4 bases and the V segment lost 4 bases, leaving 12 bases of the junction unmatched. This chain's CDR3 is CASSSSRAGGGYEQYF. In DNA form, the CDR3 reads TGTGCCAGCAGTTCTAGTCGGGCAGGGGGCGGATACGAGCAGTACTTC.

At least ten counts were recorded for this clone. This sample includes further DNA sequences coding for the same CDR3. V gene TRBV20-1 combines with J gene TRBJ1-2; D not certain. The CDR3 consists of 14 residues. In germline, CDR1 is DFQATT, CDR2 SNEGSKA (reference sequence). V was trimmed by 0 bases and J by 2 bases, leaving 10 bases between them. The CDR3 nucleotides read TGCAGTGCTAGAGATCCGGGCAGCAACTATGGCTACACCTTC. It specifies CSARDPGSNYGYTF.

The chain employs TRBV12-3 or TRBV12-4 and TRBJ2-7, with D tentatively TRBD2 (7 bases). Trimming cost V 6 bases and J 6 bases, with 24 bases left between them. CDR3 length equals 16 residues. The CDR3, as DNA: TGTGCCAGCAGCCGTGGGGGGGCAGCCACCCTCGGCGAGCAGTACTTC. This codes for CASSRGGAATLGEQYF.

CDR3 nucleotides: TGCGCCAGCAGTTTCGGACACGGAGGCGGTGAGCAGTTCTTC. This codes for CASSFGHGGGEQFF. The chain recombines TRBV5-1 with TRBJ2-1; D possibly matches TRBD1 or TRBD2 (5 bases each). The ends were cut back, 5 bases at V and 9 bases at J, with 18 bases in the middle. Germline values: CDR1 SGHRS, CDR2 YFSETQ. The CDR3 sequence is 14 residues long.

The chain carries TRBV9 and TRBJ2-1; 8 bases align to TRBD2. The CDR3 is 14 amino acids. Germline loops: CDR1 SGDLS, CDR2 YYNGEE. With V trimmed by 4 bases and J by 8 bases, 8 bases remained unmatched. The CDR3 here is CASSPQSGSDEQFF. CDR3 coding DNA: TGTGCCAGCAGCCCCCAGAGCGGGAGTGATGAGCAGTTCTTC. Complete variable domain (other parts from reference TRBV9 and TRBJ2-1): DSGVTQTPKHLITATGQRVTLRCSPRSGDLSVYWYQQSLDQGLQFLIQYYNGEERAKGNILERFSAQQFPDLHSELNLSSLELGDSALYFCASSPQSGSDEQFFGPGTRLTVL.

This clone was seen a handful of times. V gene TRBV27 combines with J gene TRBJ1-5; no clear D gene. The V gene lost 5 bases and the J gene lost 6 bases, with 17 bases spanning the gap. There are 15 residues in the CDR3. CDR1 MNHEY and CDR2 SMNVEV come from the germline V gene (reference sequence). This CDR3 reads CASSPTAPPGQPQHF. The CDR3 coding sequence is TGTGCCAGCAGTCCAACTGCCCCCCCGGGTCAGCCCCAGCATTTT.

This clone was picked up many times. This sequence joins TRBV24-1 and TRBJ2-6; D possibly corresponds to TRBD2 (5 bases). The CDR3 length is 17 residues. The germline V gene encodes CDR1 KGHDR and CDR2 SFDVKD. The V end lost 12 bases, the J end lost 1 base, and 21 bases lay between the germline ends. CDR3 amino acids: CAPGMSPSGSGANVLTF. CDR3 nucleotide sequence: TGTGCCCCCGGGATGAGCCCGAGCGGATCTGGGGCCAACGTCCTGACTTTC.